This T cell receptor beta chain was captured by sequencing in a study of T cells after yellow fever vaccination. Study-wide results and caveats: Most primary-vaccination clones recurred post-booster (roughly 96% CD4, about 87% CD8).

This clonotype was observed many times. Its antigen is still unknown. This CDR3 spans 17 amino acids. V shed 1 base, J shed 6 bases, and the junction held 9 bases outside the gene matches. CDR1 and CDR2 from the germline V gene are LGHNA and YNFKEQ. TCRdb used MiXCR to reprocess the 5' RACE reads, holding one entry per CDR3 protein. Here the sample spans about 130,000 distinct CDR3 sequences, under 8% being singletons. The chain employs TRBV4-2 and TRBJ2-1; 10 bases agree with TRBD1. The sample here was CD4+ T cells sorted from PBMCs, taken approximately 11 days after the first yellow fever vaccination. The sequence was obtained from a man aged 18 to 30 who received the YFV17D yellow fever vaccine. The CDR3 DNA sequence: TGTGCCAGCAGCCAAGTCCAGGCTGGGACAGGGGCCAATGAGCAGTTCTTC. Protein sequence: CASSQVQAGTGANEQFF.